The rows below give T cell receptor beta chains drawn from one sample of a study of blood T cells in healthy people across ages. TCRdb re-analysed the 5' RACE reads in MiXCR, keeping a single row per CDR3 protein. In the table there are fewer than 1,200,000 distinct CDR3 sequences, 25% of which are singletons. The sample was also reused in another study, on T cells of mothers and their children.

Specimen: blood. The origin of the receptors is a girl between 2 and 10 years old in good health. The conserved cysteine and the conserved F or W are not part of the CDR3 here. Each record gives: V gene, J gene, D gene, CDR3 protein. D genes are given only for firm matches.

TRBV12-3/TRBV12-4	TRBJ2-7	.	ASSANLEEQY
TRBV10-3	TRBJ1-1	.	AISEPENTEAF
TRBV28	.	TRBD1	ASSSRQGAFEQY
TRBV9	TRBJ2-1	TRBD1	ASSEGTGYNEQF
TRBV20-1	TRBJ2-1	TRBD2	SARVLAGYNEQF
TRBV6-2/TRBV6-3	TRBJ1-1	.	ASSYPHGETPEAF
TRBV10-3	TRBJ1-4	.	AISGNPGTGEEKLI
TRBV25-1	TRBJ1-3	.	ASLGGGTGNTIY
TRBV28	TRBJ2-1	TRBD2	ASEMSGGSSYNEQF
TRBV20-1	TRBJ2-1	TRBD2	SARGPLAGSYNEQF
TRBV27	TRBJ2-5	.	ASSFPGSETQY
TRBV6-5	.	TRBD2	ASRVLAGKRQF
TRBV7-3	TRBJ1-6	TRBD1	ASSSGTVGSPLH
TRBV7-2	TRBJ2-5	TRBD1	ASSQGQGMVETQY
TRBV20-1	TRBJ2-5	TRBD2	SATGTSGRNQETQY
TRBV20-1	TRBJ2-7	.	SARDILGSYEQY
TRBV20-1	TRBJ1-2	TRBD1	SAHRDSDNYGYT
TRBV11-3	TRBJ2-2	TRBD2	ASSGEGTGELS
TRBV20-1	TRBJ1-2	TRBD1	SSGTGGGYT
TRBV7-9	TRBJ1-4	.	ASSRRQPSGEKLF
TRBV7-9	TRBJ1-4	.	ASRQSTNEKLF
TRBV5-1	TRBJ2-1	TRBD1	ASSSDRYNEQF
TRBV20-1	TRBJ2-7	TRBD1	SAGDRTGGEQY
TRBV9	.	TRBD2	ASSVALAALREQF
TRBV4-1	.	.	ASSQDRAGYEQY